The clone carrying this T cell receptor (beta chain) was observed a few times. This sample is part of a study of shared clonotypes between healthy human individuals. Generated by immunoSEQ multiplex PCR, the TCRdb table keeps only in-frame clones and is missing some. The data contain around 510,000 clones, roughly four fifths of them singletons. The sequenced material came from PBMCs. This clonotype was sampled from a woman in her thirties or forties in good health. Some clones in this sample may be carry-over from other donors' samples.

The CDR3 nucleotides are TGTGCCTGGAGTGCAAGGGGAGGGGATTCACCCCTCCACTTT. Its translation is CAWSARGGDSPLHF. The J gene is TRBJ1-6, the V gene TRBV30; D might be TRBD1 (5 bases). Germline CDR1 and CDR2: GTSNPN and SVGIG (reference sequence). The CDR3 runs to 14 residues. Trimming removed 1 base from V and 8 bases from J, with 12 bases in between.